This TCR beta chain derives from a study of post-analysis software for immune sequencing data. Whole-study findings and limits: The normalized Chao1 diversity of multiple sclerosis patients was significantly lower than that of controls.

Details on this clonotype: As yet, its antigen is unknown.

Tagging with unique molecular identifiers was a feature of the TCR beta cDNA libraries. Some 500,000 cDNA molecules were recovered from an input of roughly 0.85 to 10 million T cells. TCRdb reanalysed the PCR reads using MiXCR and keeps one entry per CDR3 protein. The sample has around 770,000 distinct CDR3 sequences, around 45% seen once. The sample comprised blood. The receptor was isolated from a girl between 5 and 17 years old with multiple sclerosis.

The CDR3, as DNA: TGTGCCAGCAGCAAGGGACAGGGTATCGACGAGCAGTACTTC. It encodes CASSKGQGIDEQYF. The chain uses TRBV4-2 and TRBJ2-7; TRBD1 aligns across 9 bases. The CDR3 loop spans 14 amino acids. J gave up 5 bases and V 5 bases, and 7 bases lay outside the gene matches. Germline CDR1 reads LGHNA; CDR2 reads YNFKEQ.